This TCR beta chain was identified in a study of blood T cell repertoires in COVID-19. In the study overall: COVID-19 samples collected from the United States, Italy and Spain covered acute and convalescent phases.

After removal of 6 bases from V and 0 bases from J, the junction contained 6 bases not matched to a gene. The CDR3 sequence is 17 residues long. Germline CDR1 ENHRY, CDR2 SYGVKD. Only in-frame clones appear in the TCRdb table, and some are missing; sequencing was by immunoSEQ multiplex PCR. The sample contains over 70,000 clones, roughly 76% of which appear only once. The specimen was peripheral blood. The source is a man between 65 and 80 years old with active or convalescent COVID-19. V is TRBV10-3 and J is TRBJ2-1; 12 bases fit TRBD2. Here the CDR3 reads CAISLGTSGYSYNEQFF. CDR3 bases: TGTGCCATCAGCCTCGGGACTAGCGGGTACTCCTACAATGAGCAGTTCTTC.